The 13 T cell receptor beta chains presented below share a single source sample, sequenced in a study of identical twins. MiXCR, applied by TCRdb to the 5' RACE reads, yields one record per CDR3 protein. The sample yields about 890,000 distinct CDR3 sequences, around an eighth seen once. Another study also made use of these data, one on yellow fever vaccine responses in identical twins.

The sequencing sample was made of PBMCs. These receptors all stem from a young woman in good health.

In its sample, this clonotype was seen many times. The chain has TRBV12-3 or TRBV12-4 and TRBJ2-2; 8 positions agree with TRBD2. The CDR3 extends over 14 amino acids. Unmatched junction bases numbered 9, after V lost 6 bases and J lost 9 bases. The CDR3 loop reads CASSPTTSVRELFF. DNA of the CDR3: TGTGCCAGCAGCCCCACGACTAGCGTGCGGGAGCTGTTTTTT.

The V gene is TRBV5-1, the J gene TRBJ1-1; maybe TRBD1 (5 bases). CDR1 and CDR2 from the germline V gene are SGHRS and YFSETQ. This CDR3 contains 14 residues. V lost 3 bases and J 4 bases, leaving 13 bases between the germline ends. The CDR3 loop is CASSSYRGSTEAFF. CDR3 nucleotide sequence: TGCGCCAGCAGCTCTTATCGGGGGAGCACTGAAGCTTTCTTT.

The rearrangement joins TRBV2 to TRBJ1-1; no clear D. Germline V gene data show CDR1 as SNHLY and CDR2 as FYNNEI. This CDR3 has 11 residues. Between the trimmed V and J ends, which lost 6 bases and 7 bases, there was a span of 9 bases. CDR3 amino acids: CASRPVDEAFF. In nucleotides, the CDR3 is TGTGCCAGCAGACCAGTGGATGAAGCTTTCTTT.

This clonotype was seen a few times. This sequence joins TRBV5-1 and TRBJ2-1, with D perhaps TRBD2 (5 bases). The CDR3 extends over 13 amino acids. Between the trimmed V and J ends, which lost 3 bases and 8 bases, there was a span of 12 bases. Germline V gene sequence: CDR1 SGHRS, CDR2 YFSETQ. Here the CDR3 reads CASSWNGLDEQFF. The CDR3 bases are TGCGCCAGCAGCTGGAACGGACTCGATGAGCAGTTCTTC.

This clonotype was counted many times. The chain couples TRBV12-3 or TRBV12-4 to TRBJ1-5; the D is unclear. The V end was cut by 6 bases, the J end by 3 bases, with 6 bases between. CDR3 length equals 12 residues. CDR3 amino acids: CASRLTNQPQHF. CDR3 DNA: TGTGCCAGCAGGCTGACCAATCAGCCCCAGCATTTT.

V gene TRBV20-1 combines with J gene TRBJ2-1, with TRBD2 identical over 10 bases. The V and J ends lost 0 bases and 4 bases, in that order; junction bases with no gene match: 6. The V gene's germline CDR1 is DFQATT and CDR2 SNEGSKA (reference sequence). This CDR3 comprises 16 residues. CDR3 coding DNA: TGCAGTGCTAGAGAAGCCCTAGCGGGGGAGTACAATGAGCAGTTCTTC. Encoded protein: CSAREALAGEYNEQFF.

This clonotype turned up a few times. V and J are TRBV6-5 and TRBJ1-1; unclear D gene. Germline V gene data show CDR1 as MNHEY and CDR2 as SVGAGI. The V end was cut by 0 bases, the J end by 5 bases, with 13 bases between. This CDR3 comprises 15 residues. The CDR3 is CASSYSPDTRTEAFF. The CDR3 nucleotides are TGTGCCAGCAGTTACTCCCCCGATACAAGGACTGAAGCTTTCTTT.

This sequence joins TRBV5-1 and TRBJ2-1; TRBD2 agrees at 9 bases. Germline CDR1 and CDR2: SGHRS and YFSETQ. The length of the CDR3 is 16 residues. Germline trimming cut 2 bases from V and 5 bases from J; bases unmatched to any gene: 8. The DNA for the CDR3 is TGCGCCAGCAGCTTAGGTAGCGGGAGAGCGGACAATGAGCAGTTCTTC. It codes for CASSLGSGRADNEQFF.

In its sample, this clonotype was seen a few times. This chain connects TRBV11-2 to TRBJ2-1, with 8 bases aligning to TRBD2. After removal of 5 bases from V and 0 bases from J, the junction contained 15 bases not matched to a gene. The CDR3 covers 19 residues. Germline V gene lookup returns CDR1 SGHAT and CDR2 FQNNGV. The DNA of the CDR3 is TGTGCCAGCAGCAGGACTAGCAGTACACGAACCCCCTCCTACAATGAGCAGTTCTTC. Its translation: CASSRTSSTRTPSYNEQFF.

The table lists this clonotype with a few counts. V usage is TRBV4-1 and J usage is TRBJ1-3, with a possible D match to TRBD1 (5 bases). This CDR3 region has 14 residues. CDR1 and CDR2 from the germline V gene are MGHRA and YSYEKL. Trimming left V 6 bases short and J 0 bases short, with 9 bases between. The CDR3 DNA reads TGCGCCAGCAGGGGGCACGGCTCTGGAAACACCATATATTTT. Its translation: CASRGHGSGNTIYF.

This clonotype was seen a handful of times. This rearrangement joins TRBV7-2 to TRBJ2-5, with 11 bases aligning to TRBD2. Germline loops: CDR1 SGHTA, CDR2 FQGNSA. The V and J ends lost 5 bases and 4 bases, in that order; junction bases with no gene match: 9. This CDR3 region has 16 residues. CDR3 in amino acids: CASSAKLAGARETQYF. CDR3 coding DNA: TGTGCCAGCAGCGCTAAACTAGCGGGGGCCCGAGAGACCCAGTACTTC.

This clonotype was counted between two and nine times. The chain uses TRBV20-1 and TRBJ2-2; 7 bases are shared with TRBD1. CDR3 length: 15 amino acids. Germline assignment: CDR1 DFQATT and CDR2 SNEGSKA (reference sequence). V gave up 6 bases and J gave up 2 bases; unmatched junction bases: 9. The CDR3 DNA reads as TGCAGTGCAAGCTCGGGACAGCTAAACACCGGGGAGCTGTTTTTT. It translates to CSASSGQLNTGELFF.

This clonotype was observed at least ten times. V usage is TRBV20-1 and J usage is TRBJ2-1; perhaps TRBD2 as D (6 bases). The germline V and J ends were trimmed by 5 bases and 8 bases, with 16 bases remaining between them. CDR3 size: 13 residues. The germline CDR1 and CDR2 sequences are DFQATT and SNEGSKA (reference sequence). For the CDR3, the DNA is TGCAGTGCTCCTGTTACTAGCCCCTATGAGCAGTTCTTC. Residues: CSAPVTSPYEQFF.